This T cell receptor beta chain originates from a study of Graves' ophthalmopathy and Graves' hyperthyroidism. Study-level background: Cases classed as stable hyperthyroidism had no ophthalmopathy within 18 months of follow-up. Findings of the study overall: Thyroid clonotypes that were expanded above 0.001 frequency mostly also appeared in blood.

This clonotype has ten or more counts. Its target is not known. V was pared by 2 bases and J by 4 bases, with 9 bases between. This CDR3 comprises 13 residues. Germline lookup yields CDR1 SGHDT and CDR2 YYEEEE. Among the hyperthyroidism patients, all were newly diagnosed, aged 18 to 65, with under 2 months' duration. Certain patients were not enrolled. These were patients with other autoimmune diseases, uncontrolled infections, pregnancy or lactation. Amplified TCR beta CDR3 regions were obtained using RNA transcripts as template. Amplification began with first-round RT-PCR using HTBI primers, then second-round multiplex PCR was performed. TCRdb passed the multiplex PCR reads through MiXCR, listing each CDR3 protein once. Counted here are about 1.1 million distinct CDR3 sequences, approximately 35% occurring once; the ten biggest clones make up approximately 10%.

The V gene is TRBV5-6, the J gene TRBJ2-5; either TRBD1 or TRBD2 may fit D (5 bases each). Source material: peripheral blood or thyroid tissue (not recorded which). The receptor's source is an adult man with Graves' hyperthyroidism. The CDR3 loop is CASSLVRGETQYF. In DNA form, the CDR3 reads TGTGCCAGCAGCTTAGTGAGGGGAGAGACCCAGTACTTC.